This T cell receptor (beta chain) was retrieved from a study of control samples from healthy donors and cancer patients. There are 13 residues in the CDR3. V was trimmed by 4 bases and J by 5 bases, leaving 12 bases between them. CDR1 and CDR2 (germline): MNHEY, SVGEGT. Profiling relied on immunoSEQ multiplex PCR, and the TCRdb table lists in-frame clones only, not all of them. The sample lists around 74,000 clones, roughly 92% occurring once. The genes are TRBV6-2 or TRBV6-3 and TRBJ2-7; no clear D gene. The sequence was collected from a woman aged 55-70 years in good health. Sequencing was done on a sample of blood. CDR3 region: CASSSLSNDEQYF. In nucleotides, the CDR3 is TGTGCCAGCAGTTCCCTGTCCAACGACGAGCAGTACTTC.